Following are 31 T cell receptor beta chains from one sample sequenced in a study of chemoradiotherapy in HPV16-positive cancers. Clones were sequenced by immunoSEQ multiplex PCR, and TCRdb holds only the in-frame ones, with some missing. The table shows more than 9,000 clones, with roughly 76% occurring only once. Sampling was done from a patient who underwent chemoradiotherapy. Source of these receptors: a human donor with HPV-associated anogenital cancer.

J is TRBJ1-1 and V is TRBV30, with D maybe TRBD1 (6 bases). This CDR3 is built from 14 residues. Trimming stripped 3 bases from V and 1 base from J, with 12 bases between. The germline V gene has CDR1 GTSNPN and CDR2 SVGIG (reference sequence). Here the CDR3 reads CAWSPGTPNTEAFF. CDR3 nucleotide sequence: TGTGCCTGGAGCCCTGGGACACCGAACACTGAAGCTTTCTTT.

V is TRBV30 and J is TRBJ2-7; possibly TRBD1 or TRBD2 for D (5 bases each). The CDR3 contains 13 residues. The V end lost 0 bases, the J end lost 9 bases, and 15 bases lay between the germline ends. CDR1 is GTSNPN, CDR2 SVGIG, per germline (reference sequence). In nucleotides, the CDR3 is TGTGCCTGGAGTGTACTGGGACGGCGAGTGCAGTACTTC. The encoded protein is CAWSVLGRRVQYF.

In this sample, this clone turned up a few times. The chain joins TRBV10-3 to TRBJ2-7; TRBD1 matches 8 bases. There are 17 residues in the CDR3. Trimming at V came to 5 bases and at J to 3 bases, leaving 15 bases not matched to a gene. Germline values: CDR1 ENHRY, CDR2 SYGVKD. CDR3 region: CAISSDRGDGISYEQYF. The CDR3 nucleotides read TGTGCCATCAGTTCAGACAGGGGAGATGGTATAAGCTACGAGCAGTACTTC.

This sequence joins TRBV19 and TRBJ1-5; 8 positions agree with TRBD1. Germline assignment: CDR1 LNHDA and CDR2 SQIVND (reference sequence). The CDR3 spans 16 residues. V lost 5 bases to trimming and J lost 0 bases; unmatched junction nucleotides: 6. CDR3 coding DNA: TGTGCCAGTAGTGTCGGGACAGGAGATAGCAATCAGCCCCAGCATTTT. It translates to CASSVGTGDSNQPQHF. Together with reference TRBV19 and TRBJ1-5, the CDR3 gives the full variable domain: DGGITQSPKYLFRKEGQNVTLSCEQNLNHDAMYWYRQDPGQGLRLIYYSQIVNDFQKGDIAEGYSVSREKKESFPLTVTSAQKNPTAFYLCASSVGTGDSNQPQHFGDGTRLSIL.

The chain uses TRBV19 and TRBJ1-6; possible D gene TRBD1, 5 bases. Germline V lookup: CDR1 LNHDA, CDR2 SQIVND (reference sequence). The CDR3 contains 14 residues. V lost 3 bases to trimming and J lost 5 bases, with 8 bases between them. DNA of the CDR3: TGTGCCAGTAGTATCACAGGAAATAATTCACCCCTCCACTTT. It encodes CASSITGNNSPLHF.

The chain employs TRBV11-2 and TRBJ2-7; possible D gene TRBD1, 6 bases. The CDR3 spans 12 residues. Germline CDR1 and CDR2: SGHAT and FQNNGV. The ends were cut back, 3 bases at V and 6 bases at J, with 9 bases in the middle. CDR3 region: CASSFGQSEQYF. The CDR3 DNA reads as TGTGCCAGCAGCTTCGGACAGAGCGAGCAGTACTTC.

This clone was observed a few times. The V and J genes are TRBV19 and TRBJ2-2; no clear D gene. V lost 2 bases, J lost 8 bases, and 3 bases lay in between. CDR3 size: 11 residues. Germline V lookup: CDR1 LNHDA, CDR2 SQIVND (reference sequence). As DNA, the CDR3 is TGTGCCAGTAGTATAAATGGGGAGCTGTTTTTT. Its translation is CASSINGELFF. Together with reference TRBV19 and TRBJ2-2, the CDR3 gives the full variable domain: DGGITQSPKYLFRKEGQNVTLSCEQNLNHDAMYWYRQDPGQGLRLIYYSQIVNDFQKGDIAEGYSVSREKKESFPLTVTSAQKNPTAFYLCASSINGELFFGEGSRLTVL.

This chain joins TRBV11-2 and TRBJ2-5, with D perhaps TRBD2 (6 bases). The J call may be in error: the DNA end matches TRBJ2-7 better. The CDR3 length is 16 residues. Germline CDR1 and CDR2: SGHAT and FQNNGV. CDR3 sequence reads: CASSPLRGRGVYEQYF. CDR3 nucleotide sequence: TGTGCCAGCAGCCCCCTTAGGGGACGCGGGGTCTACGAGCAGTACTTC.

CDR3 sequence: CASSMKSGGAGDNEQFF. In DNA form, the CDR3 reads TGTGCCAGTAGTATGAAATCGGGTGGAGCGGGCGACAATGAGCAGTTCTTC. The rearrangement links TRBV19 to TRBJ2-1; D might be TRBD2 (6 bases). The CDR3 has 17 amino acids. V gave up 3 bases and J gave up 5 bases, with 20 bases separating them. The germline gives CDR1 LNHDA, CDR2 SQIVND (reference sequence).

The chain links TRBV5-1 to TRBJ2-5, with TRBD1 matching 7 bases. TRBJ2-7 explains the end of the DNA better; the J call may be wrong. The CDR3 covers 13 residues. CDR1 is SGHRS, CDR2 YFSETQ, per germline. CDR3 sequence (DNA): TGCGCCAGCAGCCTGACAGGGAGTTACGAGCAGTACTTC. Its translation: CASSLTGSYEQYF.

The chain couples TRBV7-2 to TRBJ1-2; D uncertain. Looked up from germline, CDR1 is SGHTA and CDR2 is FQGNSA. The CDR3 covers 15 residues. V was clipped by 5 bases and J by 4 bases, with 17 bases between them. The CDR3 is CASSPQTEPVYGYTF. The CDR3 coding sequence is TGTGCCAGCAGCCCGCAGACGGAGCCCGTCTATGGCTACACCTTC.

V and J are TRBV6-1 and TRBJ2-2; unclear D gene. V lost 6 bases and J 5 bases, leaving 10 bases between the germline ends. Per germline, CDR1 MNHNS and CDR2 SASEGT. The CDR3 spans 13 residues. DNA for the CDR3: TGTGCCAGCAGCTCTAGTCGAACCGGGGAGCTGTTTTTT. Translating gives CASSSSRTGELFF.

The chain combines TRBV25-1 with TRBJ1-1; 8 bases fit TRBD1. The CDR3 has 18 amino acids. Trimming cost V 2 bases and J 6 bases; bases outside gene matches: 17. The germline V gene encodes CDR1 MGHDK and CDR2 SYGVNS. For the CDR3, the DNA is TGTGCCAGCAGTGAAATGGACAGGGACCTAAACGGGGGGGCTGAAGCTTTCTTT. It encodes CASSEMDRDLNGGAEAFF. The full variable domain, its missing parts supplied by reference TRBV25-1 and TRBJ1-1, is EADIYQTPRYLVIGTGKKITLECSQTMGHDKMYWYQQDPGMELHLIHYSYGVNSTEKGDLSSESTVSRIRTEHFPLTLESARPSHTSQYLCASSEMDRDLNGGAEAFFGQGTRLTVV.

The table lists this clone with a few counts. The V gene is TRBV19, the J gene TRBJ2-7; 11 nucleotides align to TRBD1. Germline-derived CDR1 and CDR2 are LNHDA and SQIVND (reference sequence). There are 15 residues in the CDR3. V lost 5 bases and J lost 0; bases outside the gene matches: 3. For the CDR3, the DNA is TGTGCCAGTAGTTCCGGGACAGGGGGCTCCTACGAGCAGTACTTC. Residues: CASSSGTGGSYEQYF.

The rearrangement uses TRBV2 and TRBJ2-7; D is undetermined. The V gene's germline CDR1 is SNHLY and CDR2 FYNNEI. This CDR3 is 14 amino acids long. V lost 0 bases and J lost 2, with 8 bases in between. The CDR3 loop reads CASSEALEPYEQYF. In DNA form, the CDR3 reads TGTGCCAGCAGTGAAGCGCTTGAACCCTACGAGCAGTACTTC.

The chain combines TRBV10-3 with TRBJ1-6, with D perhaps matching TRBD1 (6 bases). Germline CDR1 and CDR2: ENHRY and SYGVKD. Trimming left V 0 bases short and J 9 bases short, with 9 bases between. CDR3 size: 14 residues. The chain's CDR3 is CAISESRGISPLHF. Here the CDR3 DNA reads TGTGCCATCAGTGAGTCCAGGGGAATTTCACCCCTCCACTTT.

This clone was counted a few times. The chain uses TRBV28 and TRBJ1-2; possible D gene TRBD1, 5 bases. V was trimmed by 10 bases and J by 4 bases, leaving 16 bases between them. This CDR3 is 13 amino acids long. Germline values: CDR1 MDHEN, CDR2 SYDVKM. The CDR3 region has the DNA TGTGCCACCCAAGTGTCTGGGGCCTATGGCTACACCTTC. This encodes CATQVSGAYGYTF.

The chain carries TRBV7-8 and TRBJ1-5, with a possible D match to TRBD1 (5 bases). Germline CDR1 is SGHVS and CDR2 is FQNEAQ. V was cut by 5 bases and J by 4 bases, with 24 bases left in between. The CDR3 is 18 amino acids. CDR3 sequence: CASSPDRPPEGYNQPQHF. CDR3 DNA sequence: TGTGCCAGCAGCCCAGACAGACCGCCCGAGGGATATAATCAGCCCCAGCATTTT.

This clone occurred once. This chain uses TRBV9 with TRBJ2-5; 10 bases are a match to TRBD2. This CDR3 is built from 19 residues. Looked up from germline, CDR1 is SGDLS and CDR2 is YYNGEE. Trimming at V came to 0 bases and at J to 1 base, leaving 12 bases not matched to a gene. CDR3 in amino acids: CASSVASVAGGLSQETQYF. The CDR3, as DNA: TGTGCCAGCAGCGTAGCTTCGGTAGCGGGGGGCCTTTCCCAAGAGACCCAGTACTTC.

V usage is TRBV20-1 and J usage is TRBJ2-7; D unclear. V was clipped by 1 base and J by 2 bases, with 0 bases between them. CDR3 size: 10 residues. CDR1 is DFQATT, CDR2 SNEGSKA, per germline (reference sequence). The CDR3 DNA follows: TGCAGTGCTAGAGCCTACGAGCAGTACTTC. Amino acid sequence: CSARAYEQYF.

V is TRBV28 and J is TRBJ2-1; 7 bases map to TRBD2. The CDR3 contains 15 residues. Germline V gene sequence: CDR1 MDHEN, CDR2 SYDVKM. The J segment lost 4 bases and the V segment lost 6 bases, leaving 9 bases of the junction unmatched. CDR3 coding DNA: TGTGCCAGCAGCAAATCGGGAGGTTCTTACAATGAGCAGTTCTTC. It is translated as CASSKSGGSYNEQFF.

The chain links TRBV28 to TRBJ2-1; the D gene could be TRBD1 or TRBD2 (6 bases each). Germline V gives CDR1 MDHEN, CDR2 SYDVKM. There are 15 residues in the CDR3. Trimming stripped 5 bases from V and 0 bases from J, with 11 bases between. CDR3 sequence: CASSPGGSSYNEQFF. The CDR3 DNA sequence: TGTGCCAGCAGTCCCGGGGGCAGCTCCTACAATGAGCAGTTCTTC.

The chain recombines TRBV11-3 with TRBJ2-3; 13 nucleotides agree with TRBD2. This CDR3 region has 16 residues. The germline V gene has CDR1 SGHNT and CDR2 YENEEA. The trim removed 2 bases at V and 4 bases at J, leaving 3 bases unmatched. The CDR3 nucleotides read TGTGCCAGCAGCTTACGACTAGCGGGAGGATCAGATACGCAGTATTTT. This translates into CASSLRLAGGSDTQYF.

V gene TRBV2 combines with J gene TRBJ2-3; 8 nucleotides align to TRBD2. The CDR3 is 17 residues long. Germline V gene lookup returns CDR1 SNHLY and CDR2 FYNNEI. The junction had 11 bases not matched to a gene; V was cut back by 6 bases and J by 0 bases. Here the CDR3 DNA reads TGTGCCAGCAGGGGGGGTTTAGCGGGACTTAGCACAGATACGCAGTATTTT. It specifies CASRGGLAGLSTDTQYF.

The chain couples TRBV11-2 to TRBJ2-7, with D possibly TRBD2 on 5 matching bases. The germline V and J ends were trimmed by 2 bases and 6 bases, with 14 bases remaining between them. Looked up from germline, CDR1 is SGHAT and CDR2 is FQNNGV. This CDR3 contains 14 residues. CDR3: CASSLWGTGGEQYF. DNA of the CDR3: TGTGCCAGCAGCTTATGGGGTACCGGAGGCGAGCAGTACTTC.

This CDR3 is CASSQVWVGSTEAFF. CDR3 sequence (DNA): TGCGCCAGCAGCCAAGTTTGGGTTGGGAGTACTGAAGCTTTCTTT. J is TRBJ1-1 and V is TRBV4-1; the D is unclear. This CDR3 has 15 residues. The V end lost 1 base, the J end lost 5 bases, and 14 bases lay between the germline ends. CDR1 and CDR2 (germline): MGHRA, YSYEKL.

V and J are TRBV27 and TRBJ1-6, with D hard to call. Trimming took off 0 bases at V and 7 bases at J, with 7 bases between the two ends. The CDR3 consists of 14 residues. CDR1 and CDR2 from the germline V gene are MNHEY and SMNVEV (reference sequence). CDR3 coding DNA: TGTGCCAGCAGTTTATCGATGCTAAATTCACCCCTCCACTTT. This sequence encodes CASSLSMLNSPLHF.

This clone is a singleton in its sample. The chain uses TRBV7-9 and TRBJ2-1; D is unresolved. V lost 1 base and J 2 bases, leaving 3 bases between the germline ends. This CDR3 region has 13 residues. Germline values: CDR1 SEHNR, CDR2 FQNEAQ (reference sequence). CDR3 sequence (DNA): TGTGCCAGCAGCTTAGTTACCTACAATGAGCAGTTCTTC. It specifies CASSLVTYNEQFF.

The chain has TRBV6-4 and TRBJ2-2, with D uncertain. This CDR3 has 13 amino acids. V dropped 3 bases and J dropped 2 bases, with 4 bases sitting between them. Germline CDR1 reads MRHNA; CDR2 reads SNTAGT. For the CDR3, the DNA is TGTGCCAGCAGTGAGACTAACACCGGGGAGCTGTTTTTT. Encoded protein: CASSETNTGELFF.

This clone was detected a few times. The chain uses TRBV4-1 and TRBJ2-7, with unresolved D. This CDR3 contains 14 residues. V dropped 1 base and J dropped 2 bases, with 9 bases sitting between them. In germline, CDR1 is MGHRA, CDR2 YSYEKL. The CDR3 sequence: CASSQVPGTYEQYF. CDR3 DNA: TGCGCCAGCAGCCAAGTACCCGGCACCTACGAGCAGTACTTC.

V and J are TRBV2 and TRBJ1-4; no firm D call. Germline values: CDR1 SNHLY, CDR2 FYNNEI. V dropped 7 bases and J dropped 5 bases, with 8 bases sitting between them. The CDR3 has 12 residues. CDR3 sequence (DNA): TGTGCCAGCAAGGGCCCCAATGAAAAACTGTTTTTT. This codes for CASKGPNEKLFF.